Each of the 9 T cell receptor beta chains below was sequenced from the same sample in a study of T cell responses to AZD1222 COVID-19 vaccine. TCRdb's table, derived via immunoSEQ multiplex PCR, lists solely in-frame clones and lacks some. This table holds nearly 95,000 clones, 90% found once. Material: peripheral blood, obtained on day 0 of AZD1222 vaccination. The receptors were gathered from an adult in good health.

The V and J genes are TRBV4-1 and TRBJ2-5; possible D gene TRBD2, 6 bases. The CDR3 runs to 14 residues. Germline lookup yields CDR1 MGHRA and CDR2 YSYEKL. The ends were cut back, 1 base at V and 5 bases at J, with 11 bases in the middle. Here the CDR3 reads CASSQVGSGETQYF. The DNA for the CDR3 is TGCGCCAGCAGCCAAGTGGGGAGCGGGGAGACCCAGTACTTC.

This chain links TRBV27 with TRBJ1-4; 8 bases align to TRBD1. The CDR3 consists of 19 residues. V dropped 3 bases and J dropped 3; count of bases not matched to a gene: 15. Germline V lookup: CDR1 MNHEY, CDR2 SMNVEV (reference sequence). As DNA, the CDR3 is TGTGCCAGCAGTTTTTGGCAGGGGGCCCCTAGAGGGGCTAATGAAAAACTGTTTTTT. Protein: CASSFWQGAPRGANEKLFF. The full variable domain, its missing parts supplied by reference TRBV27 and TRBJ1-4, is EAQVTQNPRYLITVTGKKLTVTCSQNMNHEYMSWYRQDPGLGLRQIYYSMNVEVTDKGDVPEGYKVSRKEKRNFPLILESPSPNQTSLYFCASSFWQGAPRGANEKLFFGSGTQLSVL.

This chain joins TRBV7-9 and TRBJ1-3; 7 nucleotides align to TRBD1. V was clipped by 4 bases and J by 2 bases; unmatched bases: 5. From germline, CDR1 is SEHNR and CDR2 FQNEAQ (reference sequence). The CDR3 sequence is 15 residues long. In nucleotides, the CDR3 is TGTGCCAGCAGCTCGACAGGGCCAGCTGGAAACACCATATATTTT. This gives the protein CASSSTGPAGNTIYF.

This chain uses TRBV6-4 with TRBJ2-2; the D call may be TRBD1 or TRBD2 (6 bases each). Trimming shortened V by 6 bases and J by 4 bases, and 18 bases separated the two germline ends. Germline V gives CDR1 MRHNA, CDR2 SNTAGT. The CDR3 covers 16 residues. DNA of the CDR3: TGTGCCAGCAGCCCGGGGGCCGTTTCGGGCACCGGGGAGCTGTTTTTT. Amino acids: CASSPGAVSGTGELFF.

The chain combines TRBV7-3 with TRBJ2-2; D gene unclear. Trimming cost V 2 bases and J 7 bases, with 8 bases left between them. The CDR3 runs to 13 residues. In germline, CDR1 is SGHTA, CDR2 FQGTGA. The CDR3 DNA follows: TGTGCCAGCAGCTTATCGAGCGACGGGGAGCTGTTTTTT. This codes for CASSLSSDGELFF. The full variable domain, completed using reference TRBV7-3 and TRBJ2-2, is GAGVSQTPSNKVTEKGKYVELRCDPISGHTALYWYRQSLGQGPEFLIYFQGTGAADDSGLPNDRFFAVRPEGSVSTLKIQRTERGDSAVYLCASSLSSDGELFFGEGSRLTVL.

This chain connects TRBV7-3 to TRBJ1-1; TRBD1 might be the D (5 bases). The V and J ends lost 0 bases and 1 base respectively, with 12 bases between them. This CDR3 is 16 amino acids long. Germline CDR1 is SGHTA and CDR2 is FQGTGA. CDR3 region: CASSLTRRGRNTEAFF. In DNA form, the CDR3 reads TGTGCCAGCAGCTTAACGAGGAGGGGACGGAACACTGAAGCTTTCTTT.

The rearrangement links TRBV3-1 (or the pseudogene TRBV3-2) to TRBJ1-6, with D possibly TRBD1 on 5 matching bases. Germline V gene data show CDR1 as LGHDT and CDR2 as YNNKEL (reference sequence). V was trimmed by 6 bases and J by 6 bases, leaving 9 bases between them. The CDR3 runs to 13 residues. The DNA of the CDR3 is TGTGCCAGCAGTTACGACAGTAATTCACCCCTCCACTTT. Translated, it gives CASSYDSNSPLHF.

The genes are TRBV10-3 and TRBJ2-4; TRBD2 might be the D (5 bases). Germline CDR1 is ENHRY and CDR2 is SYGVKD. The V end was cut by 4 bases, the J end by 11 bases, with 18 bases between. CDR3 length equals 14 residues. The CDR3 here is CAISAAETSDFQYF. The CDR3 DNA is TGTGCCATCAGTGCCGCCGAGACGTCGGACTTTCAGTACTTC.

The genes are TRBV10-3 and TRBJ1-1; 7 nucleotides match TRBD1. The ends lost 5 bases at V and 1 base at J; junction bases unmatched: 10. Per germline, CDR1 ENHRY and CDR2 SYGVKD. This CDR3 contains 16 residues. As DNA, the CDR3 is TGTGCCATCAGTCCATCCCAGGGGGAATGGAACACTGAAGCTTTCTTT. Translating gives CAISPSQGEWNTEAFF.